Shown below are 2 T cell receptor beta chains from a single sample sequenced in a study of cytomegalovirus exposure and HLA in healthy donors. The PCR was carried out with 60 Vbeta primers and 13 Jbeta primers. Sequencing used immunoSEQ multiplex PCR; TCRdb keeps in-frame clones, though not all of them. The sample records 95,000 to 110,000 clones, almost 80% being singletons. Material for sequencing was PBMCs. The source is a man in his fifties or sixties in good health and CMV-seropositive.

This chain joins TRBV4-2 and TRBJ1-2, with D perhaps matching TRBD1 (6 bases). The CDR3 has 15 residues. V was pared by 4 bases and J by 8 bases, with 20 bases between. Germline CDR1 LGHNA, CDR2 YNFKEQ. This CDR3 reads CASSLFLGAREGYTF. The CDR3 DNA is TGTGCCAGCAGCCTTTTTCTGGGGGCAAGAGAGGGCTACACCTTC.

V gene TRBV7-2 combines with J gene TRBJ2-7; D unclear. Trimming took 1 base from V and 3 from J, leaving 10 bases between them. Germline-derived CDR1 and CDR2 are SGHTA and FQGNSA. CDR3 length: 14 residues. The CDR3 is CASSLDPGSYEQYF. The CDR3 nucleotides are TGTGCCAGCAGCTTAGATCCAGGAAGCTACGAGCAGTACTTC. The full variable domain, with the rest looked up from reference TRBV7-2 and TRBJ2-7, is GAGVSQSPSNKVTEKGKDVELRCDPISGHTALYWYRQSLGQGLEFLIYFQGNSAPDKSGLPSDRFSAERTGGSVSTLTIQRTQQEDSAVYLCASSLDPGSYEQYFGPGTRLTVT.